Below, 18 T cell receptor beta chains from the same sample are listed, as sequenced in a study of shared clonotypes between healthy human individuals. Naive CD8 cells comprised CD45RO-negative, CCR7-positively selected cells, excluding terminally differentiated effector memory CD45RA+ cells. Here immunoSEQ multiplex PCR was the method, and the copy in TCRdb shows in-frame clones only, minus some. The table records 500,000 to 700,000 clones, about 95% of them present only once. The source material was naive CD8+ T cells sorted from blood. The receptors here all came from a woman aged 25-40 years in good health.

The V gene is TRBV13, the J gene TRBJ2-5, with 8 nucleotides matching TRBD2. The end of the DNA aligns better with TRBJ2-7, so the J call may be wrong. The germline gives CDR1 PRHDT, CDR2 FYEKMQ (reference sequence). This CDR3 is 15 amino acids long. This CDR3 is CASSSLTGGPYEQYF. CDR3 in DNA: TGTGCCAGCAGCTCGCTTACGGGAGGGCCCTACGAGCAGTACTTC.

The chain uses TRBV28 and TRBJ1-5, with 9 nucleotides matching TRBD1. The CDR3 is made up of 14 amino acids. The V and J ends lost 4 bases and 6 bases, in that order; junction bases with no gene match: 4. CDR1 MDHEN and CDR2 SYDVKM come from the germline V gene. CDR3 amino acids: CASSSGTGIQPQHF. The CDR3, as DNA: TGTGCCAGCAGTTCCGGGACAGGGATTCAGCCCCAGCATTTT.

The V gene is TRBV2, the J gene TRBJ1-6, with a tentative D call TRBD1 (5 bases). Germline CDR1 reads SNHLY; CDR2 reads FYNNEI. Trimming removed 6 bases at V and 7 bases at J, with 28 bases between. This CDR3 region has 19 residues. The CDR3, as DNA: TGTGCCAGCAGCGGAATTGACTTCAGAGGGGTATTTGGGAATTCACCCCTCCACTTT. It yields the protein CASSGIDFRGVFGNSPLHF.

The V and J genes are TRBV7-9 and TRBJ2-2, with D maybe TRBD2 (5 bases). Trimming took off 4 bases at V and 2 bases at J, with 8 bases between the two ends. The CDR3 contains 14 residues. Per the germline V gene, CDR1 is SEHNR and CDR2 is FQNEAQ (reference sequence). The CDR3 region has the DNA TGTGCCAGCAGCTCAGGACTTAACACCGGGGAGCTGTTTTTT. Its protein product is CASSSGLNTGELFF. The entire variable domain, with the rest obtained from reference TRBV7-9 and TRBJ2-2, is as follows: DTGVSQNPRHKITKRGQNVTFRCDPISEHNRLYWYRQTLGQGPEFLTYFQNEAQLEKSRLLSDRFSAERPKGSFSTLEIQRTEQGDSAMYLCASSSGLNTGELFFGEGSRLTVL.

This CDR3 is CASMHNSYEQYF. In DNA, the CDR3 is TGCGCCAGCATGCACAACTCCTACGAGCAGTACTTC. The chain joins TRBV10-2 to TRBJ2-7; D gene uncertain. Germline V lookup: CDR1 WSHSY, CDR2 SAAADI. The CDR3 contains 12 residues. V lost 7 bases and J lost 0, with 7 bases in between.

Only one count was recorded for this clone. The rearrangement joins TRBV7-6 to TRBJ2-5; 8 bases line up with TRBD1. Trimming at V came to 6 bases and at J to 4 bases, leaving 7 bases not matched to a gene. In germline, CDR1 is SGHVS, CDR2 FNYEAQ. CDR3 length: 14 residues. Written as DNA, the CDR3 is TGTGCCAGCAGTAATGGACAGGGTGGAGAGACCCAGTACTTC. This encodes CASSNGQGGETQYF.

V and J are TRBV19 and TRBJ2-3, with TRBD2 identical over 8 bases. With V trimmed by 7 bases and J by 6 bases, 6 bases remained unmatched. The germline CDR1 and CDR2 sequences are LNHDA and SQIVND (reference sequence). The CDR3 is 13 residues long. The CDR3 nucleotides read TGTGCCAGTACCGCGACTAGCGAGGATACGCAGTATTTT. Translating gives CASTATSEDTQYF.

The chain's CDR3 is CASSSKLAGVPDTQYF. DNA for the CDR3: TGTGCCAGCAGCTCAAAACTAGCGGGAGTTCCCGATACGCAGTATTTT. The gene calls are TRBV7-9 and TRBJ2-3, with 11 bases that match TRBD2. Germline values: CDR1 SEHNR, CDR2 FQNEAQ (reference sequence). CDR3 length: 16 amino acids. Trimming at V came to 4 bases and at J to 6 bases, leaving 9 bases not matched to a gene.

The chain joins TRBV6-5 to TRBJ2-5; 7 bases align to TRBD1. The CDR3 length is 15 residues. With 5 bases clipped from V and 4 bases from J, the junction kept 10 bases outside the gene matches. Germline V lookup: CDR1 MNHEY, CDR2 SVGAGI. CDR3 loop: CASSKETGIGETQYF. The CDR3 region has the DNA TGTGCCAGCAGTAAAGAGACAGGGATTGGAGAGACCCAGTACTTC.

The rearrangement joins TRBV18 to TRBJ2-7, with a tentative D call TRBD2 (7 bases). Per germline, CDR1 KGHSH and CDR2 LQKENI. Between the trimmed V and J ends, which lost 0 bases and 6 bases, there was a span of 15 bases. The length of the CDR3 is 15 residues. Written as DNA, the CDR3 is TGTGCCAGCTCACCACCGGGGGGGGCAGGGAGCGAGCAGTACTTC. Translated: CASSPPGGAGSEQYF.

The chain recombines TRBV5-4 with TRBJ2-1; D possibly corresponds to TRBD2 (6 bases). Germline CDR1 is SGHNT and CDR2 is YYREEE (reference sequence). Between the trimmed V and J ends, which lost 7 bases and 3 bases, there was a span of 11 bases. This CDR3 is 13 amino acids long. The CDR3 loop is CASGVADYNEQFF. The CDR3 coding sequence is TGTGCCAGCGGGGTAGCGGACTACAATGAGCAGTTCTTC.

The gene calls are TRBV28 and TRBJ2-7, with D unclear. The V gene lost 8 bases and the J gene lost 3 bases, with 11 bases spanning the gap. The germline CDR1 and CDR2 sequences are MDHEN and SYDVKM. The CDR3 runs to 12 residues. Here the CDR3 reads CASATGLYEQYF. The CDR3 bases are TGTGCCAGCGCTACGGGCCTCTACGAGCAGTACTTC. Supplemented by reference TRBV28 and TRBJ2-7, the full variable domain reads DVKVTQSSRYLVKRTGEKVFLECVQDMDHENMFWYRQDPGLGLRLIYFSYDVKMKEKGDIPEGYSVSREKKERFSLILESASTNQTSMYLCASATGLYEQYFGPGTRLTVT.

The chain is built from TRBV4-2 and TRBJ2-7; 7 bases are shared with TRBD2. The CDR3 runs 15 residues. Germline CDR1 reads LGHNA; CDR2 reads YNFKEQ. V dropped 7 bases and J dropped 5; count of bases not matched to a gene: 14. The CDR3 sequence: CASKTVAGSVDEQYF. The DNA of the CDR3 is TGTGCCAGCAAAACCGTAGCGGGCTCGGTTGACGAGCAGTACTTC.

J is TRBJ2-7 and V is TRBV27; 8 bases align to TRBD2. The V and J ends lost 4 bases and 3 bases, in that order; junction bases with no gene match: 11. Germline CDR1 MNHEY, CDR2 SMNVEV (reference sequence). This CDR3 is built from 16 residues. CDR3 in DNA: TGTGCCAGCAGTTGGCTACCGGGAGGGGACTTCTACGAGCAGTACTTC. Translated, it gives CASSWLPGGDFYEQYF.

The chain has TRBV7-9 and TRBJ2-1; 8 bases fit TRBD2. This CDR3 comprises 15 residues. Germline V gene lookup returns CDR1 SEHNR and CDR2 FQNEAQ (reference sequence). J gave up 2 bases and V 5 bases, and 5 bases lay outside the gene matches. CDR3 nucleotide sequence: TGTGCCAGCAGCCGTAGCGGGGCCGCCTACAATGAGCAGTTCTTC. Protein: CASSRSGAAYNEQFF.

The V gene is TRBV11-2, the J gene TRBJ2-5, with 8 bases identical to TRBD2. Looked up from germline, CDR1 is SGHAT and CDR2 is FQNNGV. V was clipped by 5 bases and J by 1 base; unmatched bases: 6. CDR3 length equals 15 residues. Written as DNA, the CDR3 is TGTGCCAGCAGCCCACTGACTAGCGCCCAAGAGACCCAGTACTTC. Its protein product is CASSPLTSAQETQYF.

The V call is TRBV10-1, the J call TRBJ2-7; TRBD2 agrees at 10 bases. Losses at the gene ends were 0 bases for V and 1 base for J; bases not matched to a gene: 6. The CDR3 has 17 residues. CDR1 is WNHNN and CDR2 is SYGVQD in the germline V gene (reference sequence). The CDR3 nucleotides are TGCGCCAGCAGTGAGTCTCCTAGCGGGAGTCTTTCCTACGAGCAGTACTTC. Protein sequence: CASSESPSGSLSYEQYF.

This chain links TRBV25-1 with TRBJ1-1, with D possibly being TRBD1 (5 bases). This CDR3 comprises 14 residues. Trimming removed 8 bases from V and 3 bases from J, with 16 bases in between. Germline CDR1 and CDR2: MGHDK and SYGVNS. CDR3 sequence reads: CASLGAGIDTEAFF. CDR3 in DNA: TGTGCCAGCCTCGGGGCAGGGATCGACACTGAAGCTTTCTTT.